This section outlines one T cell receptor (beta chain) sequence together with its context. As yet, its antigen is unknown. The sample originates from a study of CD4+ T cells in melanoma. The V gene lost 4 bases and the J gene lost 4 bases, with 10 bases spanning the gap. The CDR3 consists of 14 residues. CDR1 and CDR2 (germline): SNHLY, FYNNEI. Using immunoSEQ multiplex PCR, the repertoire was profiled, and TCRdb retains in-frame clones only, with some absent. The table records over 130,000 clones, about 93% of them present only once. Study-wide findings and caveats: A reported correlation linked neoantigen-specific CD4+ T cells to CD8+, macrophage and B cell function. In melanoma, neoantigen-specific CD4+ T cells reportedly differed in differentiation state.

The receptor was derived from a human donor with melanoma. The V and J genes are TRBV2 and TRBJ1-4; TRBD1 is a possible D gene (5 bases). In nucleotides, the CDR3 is TGTGCCAGCAGTGCCTGGCAGGGTAATGAAAAACTGTTTTTT. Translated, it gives CASSAWQGNEKLFF. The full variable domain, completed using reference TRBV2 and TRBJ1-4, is EPEVTQTPSHQVTQMGQEVILRCVPISNHLYFYWYRQILGQKVEFLVSFYNNEISEKSEIFDDQFSVERPDGSNFTLKIRSTKLEDSAMYFCASSAWQGNEKLFFGSGTQLSVL.